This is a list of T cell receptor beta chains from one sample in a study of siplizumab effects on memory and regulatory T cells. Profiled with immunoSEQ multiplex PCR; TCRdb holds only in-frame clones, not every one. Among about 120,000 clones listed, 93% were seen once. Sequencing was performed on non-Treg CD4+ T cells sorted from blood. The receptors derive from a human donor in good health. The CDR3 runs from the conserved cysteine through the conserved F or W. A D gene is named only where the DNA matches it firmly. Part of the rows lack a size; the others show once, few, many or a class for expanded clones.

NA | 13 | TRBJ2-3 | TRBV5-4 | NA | TGTGCCAGCAGCCCCGGGACAACAGATACGCAGTATTTT | CASSPGTTDTQYF
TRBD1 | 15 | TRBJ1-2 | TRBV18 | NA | TGTGCCAGCTCACCTACGACAGGGTTACTCTATGGCTACACCTTC | CASSPTTGLLYGYTF
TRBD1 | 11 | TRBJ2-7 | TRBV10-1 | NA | TGCGCCATCAGGACAGGCTACGAGCAGTACTTC | CAIRTGYEQYF
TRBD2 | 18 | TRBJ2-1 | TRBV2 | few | TGTGCCAGCAGCCCTCGGACAGGGCGAGCGGGGGGGAACAATGAGCAGTTCTTC | CASSPRTGRAGGNNEQFF
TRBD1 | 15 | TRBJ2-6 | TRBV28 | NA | TGTGCCATTAGGACAGGGGCTCAAGGGGCCAACGTCCTGACTTTC | CAIRTGAQGANVLTF
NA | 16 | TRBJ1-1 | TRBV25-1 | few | TGTGCCAGCAGTGGGTTTGAGGGAGAAGGGGAGACTGAAGCTTTCTTT | CASSGFEGEGETEAFF
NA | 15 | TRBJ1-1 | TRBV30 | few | TGTGCCTGGAGTGTAATGGGGGGGATGAACACTGAAGCTTTCTTT | CAWSVMGGMNTEAFF
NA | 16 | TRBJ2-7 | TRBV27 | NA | TGTGCCAGCAGTTCAAATTCCCTGGGGAGCTCCTACGAGCAGTACTTC | CASSSNSLGSSYEQYF
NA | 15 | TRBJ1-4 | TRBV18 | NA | TGTGCCAGCTCCCCCAAAACTGCGTCGCGTGAAAAACTGTTTTTT | CASSPKTASREKLFF
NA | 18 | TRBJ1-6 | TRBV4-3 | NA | TGCGCCAGCAGCCAAGATCCCCTAGGGGGTTTTGGGAATTCACCCCTCCACTTT | CASSQDPLGGFGNSPLHF
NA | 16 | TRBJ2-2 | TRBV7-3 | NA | TGTGCCAGCTCCTTCCTAGCGATTGGGACAACCGGGGAGCTGTTTTTT | CASSFLAIGTTGELFF
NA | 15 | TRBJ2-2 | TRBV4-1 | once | TGCGCCAGCAGCCAACAGACATCGAACACCGGGGAGCTGTTTTTT | CASSQQTSNTGELFF
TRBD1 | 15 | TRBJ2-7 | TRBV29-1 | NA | TGCAGCGTTGGGGCCGGGACAGGGGGGTACTACGAGCAGTACTTC | CSVGAGTGGYYEQYF
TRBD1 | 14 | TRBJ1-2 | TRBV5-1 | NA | TGCGCCAGCAGCCCAGGACAGGGTTCGAGCGGCTACACCTTC | CASSPGQGSSGYTF
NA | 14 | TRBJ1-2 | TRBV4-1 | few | TGCGCCAGCAGCCAAGATGGCAGTTTCTATGGCTACACCTTC | CASSQDGSFYGYTF
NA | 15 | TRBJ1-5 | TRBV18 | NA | TGTGCCAGCTCAGGATCAGCCTCAATGGGTCAGCCCCAGCATTTT | CASSGSASMGQPQHF
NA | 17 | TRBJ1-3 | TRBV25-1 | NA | TGTGCCAGCAGTGAAACAGGTGACGGATCCTCTGGAAACACCATATATTTT | CASSETGDGSSGNTIYF
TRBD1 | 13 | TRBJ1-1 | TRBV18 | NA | TGTGCCAGCTCACCAACAGGGGGCACTGAAGCTTTCTTT | CASSPTGGTEAFF
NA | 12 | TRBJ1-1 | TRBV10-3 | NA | TGTGCCATCAGGGGGGCGAACACTGAAGCTTTCTTT | CAIRGANTEAFF
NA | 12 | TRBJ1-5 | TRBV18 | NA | TGTGCCAGCTCACCACCTAATCAGCCCCAGCATTTT | CASSPPNQPQHF
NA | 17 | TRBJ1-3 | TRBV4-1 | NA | TGCGCCAGCAGCCAAGCCGCGGCAGTCCTCTCTGGAAACACCATATATTTT | CASSQAAAVLSGNTIYF
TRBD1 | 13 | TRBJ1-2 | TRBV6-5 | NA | TGTGCCAGCAGAGGACAGGAGGCCTATGGCTACACCTTC | CASRGQEAYGYTF
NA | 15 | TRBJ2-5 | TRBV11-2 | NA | TGTGCCAGCAGCTGGGGAGGGGACAACCAAGAGACCCAGTACTTC | CASSWGGDNQETQYF
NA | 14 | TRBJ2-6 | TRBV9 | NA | TGTGCCAGCAGCGTAGCTTCTGGGGCCAACGTCCTGACTTTC | CASSVASGANVLTF
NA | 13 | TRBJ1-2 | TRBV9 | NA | TGTGCCAGCAGCACAGGGTTCAACTATGGCTACACCTTC | CASSTGFNYGYTF
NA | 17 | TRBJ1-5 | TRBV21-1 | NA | TGTGCCAGCAAAATCAAGGACAGGGAGGGAAGCAATCAGCCCCAGCATTTT | CASKIKDREGSNQPQHF
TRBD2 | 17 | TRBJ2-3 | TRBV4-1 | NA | TGCGCCAGCAGCCAAGAGGGGGGACTAGCGGGCACAGATACGCAGTATTTT | CASSQEGGLAGTDTQYF
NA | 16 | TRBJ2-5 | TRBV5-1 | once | TGCGCCAGCAGCTTGGCCAGTACCTTCTCGGGAGAGACCCAGTACTTC | CASSLASTFSGETQYF
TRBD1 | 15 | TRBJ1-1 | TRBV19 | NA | TGTGCCAGTAGTACAGGGGGGAGGCCGAACACTGAAGCTTTCTTT | CASSTGGRPNTEAFF
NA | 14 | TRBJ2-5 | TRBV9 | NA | TGTGCCAGCAGCGTAGGCCCGGGCACGGAGACCCAGTACTTC | CASSVGPGTETQYF
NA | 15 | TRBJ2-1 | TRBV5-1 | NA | TGCGCCAGCAGCTTCATCGTTCGGGGGAACAATGAGCAGTTCTTC | CASSFIVRGNNEQFF
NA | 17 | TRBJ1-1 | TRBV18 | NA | TGTGCCAGCTCACCAACCCAGGGTACAGCCCTGAACACTGAAGCTTTCTTT | CASSPTQGTALNTEAFF
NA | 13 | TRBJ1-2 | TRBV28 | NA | TGTGCCAGCAGTTACGGAGGTGTCCCTGGCTACACCTTC | CASSYGGVPGYTF
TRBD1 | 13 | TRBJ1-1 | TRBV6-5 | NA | TGTGCCAGCCAGACAGGGCCGAACACTGAAGCTTTCTTT | CASQTGPNTEAFF
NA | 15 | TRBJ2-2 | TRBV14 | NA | TGTGCCAGCAGCCCCCAGGCAGGGTCCACCGGGGAGCTGTTTTTT | CASSPQAGSTGELFF
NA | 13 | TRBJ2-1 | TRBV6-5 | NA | TGTGCCAGCAGTTACTCGGGCGGTGGTGAGCAGTTCTTC | CASSYSGGGEQFF
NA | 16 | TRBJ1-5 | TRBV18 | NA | TGTGCCAGCTCACCAGGGGTCGGGGGCCTCCCGGGGCCCCAGCATTTT | CASSPGVGGLPGPQHF
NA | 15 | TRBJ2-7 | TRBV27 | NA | TGTGCCAGCAGTTTTTTGGGGGGCTATGGGTACGAGCAGTACTTC | CASSFLGGYGYEQYF
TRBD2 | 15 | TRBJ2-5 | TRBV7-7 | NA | TGTGCCAGCATCCCACTAGCGGGGGGAGCAAAGACCCAGTACTTC | CASIPLAGGAKTQYF
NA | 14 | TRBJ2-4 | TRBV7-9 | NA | TGTGCCAGCGCGGGCCGGAGTGCAAGGGACATTCAGTACTTC | CASAGRSARDIQYF
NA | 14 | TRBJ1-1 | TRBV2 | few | TGTGCCAGCAGTCGGGGCAGGGAGAACACTGAAGCTTTCTTT | CASSRGRENTEAFF
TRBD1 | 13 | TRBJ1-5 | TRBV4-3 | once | TGCGCCAGCGCGGAGGGGGCGGGTCAGCCCCAGCATTTT | CASAEGAGQPQHF